This TCR beta chain was sequenced in a study of naive and memory T cell subsets. The beta constant-region primer was an equimolar mix of two oligonucleotides covering TRBC1 and TRBC2. The ligated cDNA underwent four PCR rounds using SP2 and nested alpha and beta constant-region primers. TCRdb processed the UMI-ligation and nested PCR reads anew with MiXCR; each CDR3 protein has one entry. Of tens of thousands of distinct CDR3 sequences listed, around 9% are singletons. The germline gives CDR1 MNHNY, CDR2 SVGAGI (reference sequence). CDR3 size: 16 residues. V lost 5 bases and J lost 6; bases outside the gene matches: 9.

Material for sequencing was naive CD8+ T cells from blood. V is TRBV6-6 and J is TRBJ1-4; TRBD1 matches 10 bases. The clonotype was recovered from a human donor in good health. This chain's CDR3 is CASSTGSGTGDEKLFF. Here the CDR3 DNA reads TGTGCCAGCAGTACGGGGTCCGGGACAGGGGATGAAAAACTGTTTTTT.